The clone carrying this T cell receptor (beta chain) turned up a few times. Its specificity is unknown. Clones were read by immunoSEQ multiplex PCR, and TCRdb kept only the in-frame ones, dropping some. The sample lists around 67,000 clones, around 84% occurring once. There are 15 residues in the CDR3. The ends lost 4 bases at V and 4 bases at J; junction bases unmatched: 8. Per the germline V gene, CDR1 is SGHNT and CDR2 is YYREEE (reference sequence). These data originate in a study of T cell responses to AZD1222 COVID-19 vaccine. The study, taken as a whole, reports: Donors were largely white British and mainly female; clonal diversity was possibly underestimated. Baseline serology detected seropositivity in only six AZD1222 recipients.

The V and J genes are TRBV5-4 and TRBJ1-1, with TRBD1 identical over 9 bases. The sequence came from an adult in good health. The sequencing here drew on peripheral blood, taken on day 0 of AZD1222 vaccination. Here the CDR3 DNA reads TGTGCCAGCAGCACTTGGGACAGGGCGTCCACTGAAGCTTTCTTT. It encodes CASSTWDRASTEAFF.